This T cell receptor beta chain was sequenced in a study of PD-1 blockade in classical Hodgkin lymphoma. Only in-frame clones appear in the TCRdb table, and some are missing; sequencing was by immunoSEQ multiplex PCR. The sample contains 80,000 to 100,000 clones, approximately 94% of which appear only once. Germline assignment: CDR1 MDHEN and CDR2 SYDVKM. Trimming shortened V by 10 bases and J by 2 bases, and 12 bases separated the two germline ends. This CDR3 is 12 amino acids long. Indicated time point: cycle 4 day 1 (C4D1), after five to seven weeks of nivolumab. The patients all showed relapse after autologous stem cell transplantation, while their brentuximab vedotin exposure varied.

The sample here was peripheral blood mononuclear cells (PBMCs), taken before the fourth cycle of nivolumab. The clonotype originates from a human donor with classical Hodgkin lymphoma. The chain joins TRBV28 to TRBJ2-7, with D perhaps TRBD1 (6 bases). The CDR3: CATTTGPYEQYF. The CDR3, as DNA: TGTGCCACGACCACAGGGCCCTACGAGCAGTACTTC.